The clone carrying this T cell receptor (beta chain) has a handful of counts. Its antigen remains unknown. TCRdb ran MiXCR on the RT-PCR reads and lists one entry per CDR3 protein. The sample holds some 500,000 distinct CDR3 sequences, more than 15% seen once. The data stem from a study of response to subunit inactivated influenza vaccine. Study-wide points: The authors suggested that few new T cells are recruited per seasonal influenza vaccination.

This CDR3 is 15 amino acids long. Germline V gives CDR1 MNHEY, CDR2 SVGEGT. Trimming removed 2 bases from V and 4 bases from J, with 11 bases in between. This specimen was CD4+ T cells sorted from PBMCs, taken roughly 24 months after vaccination. The rearrangement joins TRBV6-2 or TRBV6-3 to TRBJ2-2; D is perhaps TRBD1 or TRBD2 (5 bases each). The TCR originated in a man aged 50 to 75 who received an inactivated influenza vaccine. DNA for the CDR3: TGTGCCAGCAGTTACGATGGGACCATCACCGGGGAGCTGTTTTTT. This codes for CASSYDGTITGELFF.